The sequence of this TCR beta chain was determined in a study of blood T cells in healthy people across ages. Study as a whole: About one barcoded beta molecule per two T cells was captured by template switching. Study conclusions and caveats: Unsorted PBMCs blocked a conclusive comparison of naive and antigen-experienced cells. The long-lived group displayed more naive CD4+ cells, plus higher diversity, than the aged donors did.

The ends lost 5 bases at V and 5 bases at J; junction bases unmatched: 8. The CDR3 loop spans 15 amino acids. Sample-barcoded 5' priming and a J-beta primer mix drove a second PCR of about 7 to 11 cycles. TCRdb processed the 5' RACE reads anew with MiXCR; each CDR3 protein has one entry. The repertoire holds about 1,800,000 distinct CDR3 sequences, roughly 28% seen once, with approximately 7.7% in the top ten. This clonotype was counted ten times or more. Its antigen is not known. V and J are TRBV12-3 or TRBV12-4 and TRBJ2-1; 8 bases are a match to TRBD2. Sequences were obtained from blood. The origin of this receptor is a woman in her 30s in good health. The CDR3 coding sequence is TGTGCCAGCAGTCCTGGACTAGCTTTGCACAATGAGCAGTTCTTC. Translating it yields CASSPGLALHNEQFF.